The 32 T cell receptor beta chains in this list originate from one sample, sequenced in a study of blood T cell repertoires in COVID-19. The protocol was immunoSEQ multiplex PCR, while the TCRdb copy is restricted to in-frame clones and leaves out a portion. Of 100,000 to 150,000 clones in the sample, more than 65% are singletons; the top ten hold 25%. Source material: peripheral blood. Every receptor here comes from a human donor in a cohort sampled during active COVID-19.

This chain connects TRBV9 to TRBJ2-1; possible D gene TRBD1, 5 bases. V shed 3 bases and J shed 0 bases, with 10 bases lying between them. CDR1 is SGDLS and CDR2 is YYNGEE in the germline V gene. CDR3 length: 15 amino acids. The DNA for the CDR3 is TGTGCCAGCAGCGATACAGGTAGCTCCTACAATGAGCAGTTCTTC. It yields the protein CASSDTGSSYNEQFF. The whole variable domain, remainder taken from reference TRBV9 and TRBJ2-1, is DSGVTQTPKHLITATGQRVTLRCSPRSGDLSVYWYQQSLDQGLQFLIQYYNGEERAKGNILERFSAQQFPDLHSELNLSSLELGDSALYFCASSDTGSSYNEQFFGPGTRLTVL.

There are a few counts of this clone. This sequence joins TRBV5-1 and TRBJ2-3; D is unclear. V was pared by 1 base and J by 2 bases, with 8 bases between. From germline, CDR1 is SGHRS and CDR2 YFSETQ. This CDR3 contains 14 residues. The CDR3 coding sequence is TGCGCCAGCAGCTTGACAGCCTCCACAGATACGCAGTATTTT. Translating gives CASSLTASTDTQYF.

The chain has TRBV5-5 and TRBJ1-4; TRBD1 aligns across 8 bases. The trim removed 1 base at V and 3 bases at J, leaving 2 bases unmatched. The CDR3 length is 15 residues. Germline V gives CDR1 SGHKS, CDR2 YYEKEE (reference sequence). The CDR3 spells CASSLQGAANEKLFF. CDR3 bases: TGTGCCAGCAGCTTGCAGGGGGCGGCTAATGAAAAACTGTTTTTT.

The sample holds one count of this clone. The chain employs TRBV7-2 and TRBJ2-2, with a weak D call TRBD2 (5 bases). CDR1 SGHTA and CDR2 FQGNSA come from the germline V gene. CDR3 length: 15 residues. V lost 5 bases to trimming and J lost 3 bases, with 13 bases between them. CDR3 in DNA: TGTGCCAGCAGCCCCCGGCGGGTGGACACCGGGGAGCTGTTTTTT. Encoded protein: CASSPRRVDTGELFF. The variable domain in full, completed from reference TRBV7-2 and TRBJ2-2, reads GAGVSQSPSNKVTEKGKDVELRCDPISGHTALYWYRQSLGQGLEFLIYFQGNSAPDKSGLPSDRFSAERTGGSVSTLTIQRTQQEDSAVYLCASSPRRVDTGELFFGEGSRLTVL.

The chain employs TRBV5-4 and TRBJ2-7; 13 bases are a match to TRBD2. The V segment lost 2 bases and the J segment 2 bases; nucleotides outside the gene matches: 4. The germline V gene has CDR1 SGHNT and CDR2 YYREEE (reference sequence). The CDR3 is 16 residues long. For the CDR3, the DNA is TGTGCCAGCAGCTTCGGTACTAGCGGGGGGGCCTACGAGCAGTACTTC. Protein product: CASSFGTSGGAYEQYF. The full variable domain, its missing parts supplied by reference TRBV5-4 and TRBJ2-7, is ETGVTQSPTHLIKTRGQQVTLRCSSQSGHNTVSWYQQALGQGPQFIFQYYREEENGRGNFPPRFSGLQFPNYSSELNVNALELDDSALYLCASSFGTSGGAYEQYFGPGTRLTVT.

This clone has more than one count but fewer than ten. CDR3 bases: TGTGCCAGCAGTAGTAGCGGACGTTTCACAGATACGCAGTATTTT. The encoded protein is CASSSSGRFTDTQYF. The V call is TRBV28, the J call TRBJ2-3, with a weak D call TRBD2 (6 bases). Trimming removed 5 bases at V and 2 bases at J, with 14 bases between. Per the germline V gene, CDR1 is MDHEN and CDR2 is SYDVKM. CDR3 size: 15 residues.

The chain joins TRBV9 to TRBJ1-2; D is uncertain. This CDR3 region has 14 residues. Trimming removed 0 bases at V and 8 bases at J, with 14 bases between. In germline, CDR1 is SGDLS, CDR2 YYNGEE. CDR3 nucleotide sequence: TGTGCCAGCAGCGTAGACGACCTCACCGGGGGCTACACCTTC. Translating it yields CASSVDDLTGGYTF. Supplemented by reference TRBV9 and TRBJ1-2, the full variable domain reads DSGVTQTPKHLITATGQRVTLRCSPRSGDLSVYWYQQSLDQGLQFLIQYYNGEERAKGNILERFSAQQFPDLHSELNLSSLELGDSALYFCASSVDDLTGGYTFGSGTRLTVV.

The chain couples TRBV7-3 to TRBJ2-3; the D is unclear. Trimming stripped 0 bases from V and 5 bases from J, with 6 bases between. Germline-derived CDR1 and CDR2 are SGHTA and FQGTGA. The CDR3 totals 13 residues. CDR3 region: CASSLTFGDTQYF. In DNA form, the CDR3 reads TGTGCCAGCAGCTTAACGTTCGGAGATACGCAGTATTTT.

The chain carries TRBV30 and TRBJ1-1; TRBD1 aligns across 7 bases. The CDR3 consists of 14 residues. Germline V gene sequence: CDR1 GTSNPN, CDR2 SVGIG (reference sequence). The V gene end was trimmed by 3 bases and the J gene end by 3 bases; junction bases not matched to a gene: 7. The CDR3 is CAWSTGTDYTEAFF. DNA for the CDR3: TGTGCCTGGAGCACCGGGACAGACTACACTGAAGCTTTCTTT.

The sample holds one count of this clone. The J gene is TRBJ2-7, the V gene TRBV7-2, with TRBD1 matching 11 bases. Germline trimming cut 5 bases from V and 5 bases from J; bases unmatched to any gene: 8. Germline CDR1 and CDR2: SGHTA and FQGNSA. This CDR3 has 15 amino acids. This CDR3 reads CASSPGQGAANEQYF. CDR3 DNA: TGTGCCAGCAGCCCCGGACAGGGGGCGGCTAACGAGCAGTACTTC.

This clone appeared once. The CDR3 here is CASTGQLNTEAFF. In DNA, the CDR3 is TGTGCCAGCACAGGACAGTTGAACACTGAAGCTTTCTTT. The chain joins TRBV27 to TRBJ1-1; D is perhaps TRBD1 (6 bases). The germline V and J ends were trimmed by 7 bases and 0 bases, with 9 bases remaining between them. From germline, CDR1 is MNHEY and CDR2 SMNVEV (reference sequence). This CDR3 has 13 amino acids.

The chain carries TRBV28 and TRBJ1-2; D gene unclear. The CDR3 runs to 11 residues. Germline assignment: CDR1 MDHEN and CDR2 SYDVKM. The V gene lost 6 bases and the J gene lost 11 bases, with 13 bases spanning the gap. The DNA for the CDR3 is TGTGCCAGCAGATCCGCGGGGAGTTACACCTTC. This gives the protein CASRSAGSYTF.

The rearrangement links TRBV15 to TRBJ1-4; 9 nucleotides align to TRBD1. This CDR3 region has 15 residues. Germline CDR1 LNHNV, CDR2 YYDKDF (reference sequence). After removal of 2 bases from V and 6 bases from J, the junction contained 4 bases not matched to a gene. Written as DNA, the CDR3 is TGTGCCACCAGCAGACCTAGACAGGGGGATGAAAAACTGTTTTTT. This gives the protein CATSRPRQGDEKLFF.

In its sample, this clone was seen once. J is TRBJ1-1 and V is TRBV18; D might be TRBD1 (5 bases). V was trimmed by 4 bases and J by 4 bases, leaving 13 bases between them. The CDR3 loop spans 14 amino acids. Germline V gene lookup returns CDR1 KGHSH and CDR2 LQKENI. DNA for the CDR3: TGTGCCAGCTCACTAAGCAGGGAGGGCACTGAAGCTTTCTTT. Its protein product is CASSLSREGTEAFF.

In its sample, this clone was seen once. The V call is TRBV7-8, the J call TRBJ1-1; tentative D call: TRBD1 (5 bases). The CDR3 totals 16 residues. CDR1 is SGHVS and CDR2 is FQNEAQ in the germline V gene. Trimming stripped 2 bases from V and 5 bases from J, with 18 bases between. The CDR3 nucleotides are TGTGCCAGCAGCTTAATTAGGACACTCTTTAAAACTGAAGCTTTCTTT. It yields the protein CASSLIRTLFKTEAFF. Full variable domain (outside the CDR3, taken from reference TRBV7-8 and TRBJ1-1): GAGVSQSPRYKVAKRGQDVALRCDPISGHVSLFWYQQALGQGPEFLTYFQNEAQLDKSGLPSDRFFAERPEGSVSTLKIQRTQQEDSAVYLCASSLIRTLFKTEAFFGQGTRLTVV.

In its sample, this clone was seen a few times. The chain joins TRBV4-3 to TRBJ2-2; tentative D call: TRBD1 (5 bases). Per the germline V gene, CDR1 is LGHNA and CDR2 is YSLEER. V was trimmed by 0 bases and J by 4 bases, leaving 12 bases between them. The CDR3 is 16 residues long. The DNA of the CDR3 is TGCGCCAGCAGCCAAGAATTGGGTGGGGCCACCGGGGAGCTGTTTTTT. It specifies CASSQELGGATGELFF.

The V gene is TRBV11-2, the J gene TRBJ1-2; 8 bases agree with TRBD1. Per the germline V gene, CDR1 is SGHAT and CDR2 is FQNNGV. Trimming cost V 1 base and J 9 bases; bases outside gene matches: 10. The length of the CDR3 is 15 residues. The CDR3 here is CASSLGQQGGLRYTF. In nucleotides, the CDR3 is TGTGCCAGCAGCTTAGGGCAACAGGGGGGCCTCCGCTACACCTTC.

This rearrangement joins TRBV11-2 to TRBJ1-1; a weak D match, TRBD1 (5 bases). The CDR3 loop spans 15 amino acids. Germline CDR1 and CDR2: SGHAT and FQNNGV. V was pared by 5 bases and J by 1 base, with 14 bases between. CDR3 sequence (DNA): TGTGCCAGCAGCCCTCGACAGTTCCCGAACACTGAAGCTTTCTTT. Translating it yields CASSPRQFPNTEAFF.

The gene calls are TRBV20-1 and TRBJ2-5; TRBD1 might be the D (5 bases). CDR1 is DFQATT, CDR2 SNEGSKA, per germline (reference sequence). V lost 3 bases and J 5 bases, leaving 7 bases between the germline ends. The CDR3 totals 11 residues. Here the CDR3 DNA reads TGCAGTGCTAGCTCAGGGGAGACCCAGTACTTC. As protein: CSASSGETQYF.

V and J are TRBV7-9 and TRBJ2-7, with D tentatively TRBD2 (6 bases). Trimming stripped 1 base from V and 0 bases from J, with 10 bases between. The CDR3 contains 15 residues. From germline, CDR1 is SEHNR and CDR2 FQNEAQ (reference sequence). The chain's CDR3 is CASSLVGGSSYEQYF. CDR3 coding DNA: TGTGCCAGCAGCTTAGTCGGGGGATCCTCCTACGAGCAGTACTTC.

The V call is TRBV14, the J call TRBJ1-4; D ambiguous. This CDR3 contains 14 residues. Trimming removed 2 bases at V and 8 bases at J, with 12 bases between. Germline-derived CDR1 and CDR2 are SGHDN and FVKESK. This CDR3 is CASSQRGHWEKLFF. CDR3 sequence (DNA): TGTGCCAGCAGCCAAAGAGGGCATTGGGAAAAACTGTTTTTT.

The chain combines TRBV7-2 with TRBJ2-7, with 13 nucleotides matching TRBD2. This CDR3 is 19 amino acids long. The trim removed 5 bases at V and 0 bases at J, leaving 13 bases unmatched. CDR1 and CDR2 from the germline V gene are SGHTA and FQGNSA. CDR3 DNA: TGTGCCAGCAGCATTACTAGCGGGGGGGCCTCCTTTGGCTCCTACGAGCAGTACTTC. As protein: CASSITSGGASFGSYEQYF. The complete variable domain, with remaining parts taken from reference TRBV7-2 and TRBJ2-7, reads GAGVSQSPSNKVTEKGKDVELRCDPISGHTALYWYRQSLGQGLEFLIYFQGNSAPDKSGLPSDRFSAERTGGSVSTLTIQRTQQEDSAVYLCASSITSGGASFGSYEQYFGPGTRLTVT.

The chain couples TRBV12-5 to TRBJ2-1; 11 bases match TRBD2. The CDR3 totals 15 residues. Germline V gene sequence: CDR1 LGHNT, CDR2 FRNRAP. Unmatched junction bases numbered 5, after V lost 6 bases and J lost 4 bases. CDR3 protein: CASGQTSGDYNEQFF. The CDR3 region has the DNA TGTGCTAGTGGGCAGACTAGCGGGGATTACAATGAGCAGTTCTTC.

The V call is TRBV7-9, the J call TRBJ2-7; 8 positions agree with TRBD1. The CDR3 contains 14 residues. Per the germline V gene, CDR1 is SEHNR and CDR2 is FQNEAQ (reference sequence). With 6 bases clipped from V and 12 bases from J, the junction kept 16 bases outside the gene matches. CDR3 nucleotides: TGTGCCAGCAGGCCTGCTCAGGGGGCGCGGAGTCGGTACTTC. Its protein is CASRPAQGARSRYF.

The chain links TRBV27 to TRBJ2-7, with 9 nucleotides matching TRBD1. This CDR3 contains 15 residues. Per the germline V gene, CDR1 is MNHEY and CDR2 is SMNVEV (reference sequence). V trimming: 2 bases; J trimming: 4 bases; junction bases outside the gene matches: 6. CDR3 nucleotides: TGTGCCAGCAGTTTAGCCGGGACAGGGTTGTACGAGCAGTACTTC. Residues: CASSLAGTGLYEQYF.

Regarding this clone: This sample also contains other DNA sequences that code for the same CDR3. This chain connects TRBV5-6 to TRBJ2-3, with 10 nucleotides matching TRBD2. CDR1 SGHDT and CDR2 YYEEEE come from the germline V gene. Losses at the gene ends were 0 bases for V and 0 bases for J; bases not matched to a gene: 4. This CDR3 spans 17 amino acids. The CDR3 loop reads CASSLATTSGSTDTQYF. The CDR3, as DNA: TGTGCCAGCAGCTTGGCAACGACTAGCGGGAGCACAGATACGCAGTATTTT.

The V call is TRBV27, the J call TRBJ2-1, with TRBD2 matching over 9 bases. Germline loops: CDR1 MNHEY, CDR2 SMNVEV (reference sequence). J was trimmed by 7 bases and V by 4 bases; bases with no gene match: 11. This CDR3 comprises 16 residues. The chain's CDR3 is CASSSPSGISENEQFF. The CDR3 DNA follows: TGTGCCAGCAGTTCCCCTAGCGGGATATCAGAAAATGAGCAGTTCTTC.

The chain uses TRBV28 and TRBJ1-2; no clear D. The CDR3 sequence is 11 residues long. Trimming removed 6 bases at V and 5 bases at J, with 7 bases between. From germline, CDR1 is MDHEN and CDR2 SYDVKM. CDR3 residues: CASSGGYGYTF. The CDR3 nucleotides read TGTGCCAGCAGCGGAGGGTATGGCTACACCTTC.

V is TRBV5-5 and J is TRBJ1-2, with D tentatively TRBD1 (6 bases). Per germline, CDR1 SGHKS and CDR2 YYEKEE (reference sequence). The V end lost 0 bases, the J end lost 7 bases, and 16 bases lay between the germline ends. The CDR3 covers 15 residues. The CDR3 region is CASSLGTGMSRGYTF. The CDR3 nucleotides are TGTGCCAGCAGCTTGGGTACAGGGATGAGTCGTGGCTACACCTTC.

The chain employs TRBV28 and TRBJ2-7, with 7 positions matching TRBD1. V trimming: 4 bases; J trimming: 0 bases; junction bases outside the gene matches: 6. The CDR3 is made up of 15 amino acids. The germline gives CDR1 MDHEN, CDR2 SYDVKM. The CDR3: CASSSTGTASYEQYF. Written as DNA, the CDR3 is TGTGCCAGCAGTTCTACCGGGACAGCCTCCTACGAGCAGTACTTC.

In this sample, this clone turned up a few times. The rearrangement links TRBV2 to TRBJ2-7; TRBD2 agrees at 12 bases. This CDR3 is built from 18 residues. Unmatched junction bases numbered 11, after V lost 4 bases and J lost 1 base. Germline V gene sequence: CDR1 SNHLY, CDR2 FYNNEI. In nucleotides, the CDR3 is TGTGCCAGCAGTGTAGCCGGGACTAGCGGGCTAGATTCCTACGAGCAGTACTTC. This encodes CASSVAGTSGLDSYEQYF.

This rearrangement joins TRBV7-2 to TRBJ1-2; TRBD1 aligns across 7 bases. Germline V gene lookup returns CDR1 SGHTA and CDR2 FQGNSA. The CDR3 is made up of 15 amino acids. V shed 5 bases and J 2 bases; nucleotides not matched to a gene: 8. Here the CDR3 DNA reads TGTGCCAGCAGCGGGGGGACAGAGGGAAACTATGGCTACACCTTC. It yields the protein CASSGGTEGNYGYTF.